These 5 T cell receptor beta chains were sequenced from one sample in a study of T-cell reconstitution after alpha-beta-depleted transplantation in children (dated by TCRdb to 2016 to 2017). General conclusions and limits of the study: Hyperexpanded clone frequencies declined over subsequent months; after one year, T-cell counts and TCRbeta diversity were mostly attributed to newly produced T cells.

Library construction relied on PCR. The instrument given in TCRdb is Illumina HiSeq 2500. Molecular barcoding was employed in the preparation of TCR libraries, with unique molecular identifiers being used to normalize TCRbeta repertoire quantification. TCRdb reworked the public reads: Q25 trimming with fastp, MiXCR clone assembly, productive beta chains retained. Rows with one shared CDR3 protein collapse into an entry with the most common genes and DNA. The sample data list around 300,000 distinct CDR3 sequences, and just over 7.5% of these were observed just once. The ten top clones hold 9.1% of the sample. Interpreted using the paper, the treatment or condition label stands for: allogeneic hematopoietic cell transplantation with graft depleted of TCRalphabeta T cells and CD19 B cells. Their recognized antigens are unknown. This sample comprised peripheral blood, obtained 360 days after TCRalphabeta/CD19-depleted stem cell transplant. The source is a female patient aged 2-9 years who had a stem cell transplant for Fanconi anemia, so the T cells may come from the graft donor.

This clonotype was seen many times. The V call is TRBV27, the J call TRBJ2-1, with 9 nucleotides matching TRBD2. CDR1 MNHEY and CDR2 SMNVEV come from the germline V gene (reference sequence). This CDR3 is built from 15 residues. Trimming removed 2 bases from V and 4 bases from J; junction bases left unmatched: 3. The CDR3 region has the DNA TGTGCCAGCAGTTTACGAGCGGGGGGTTACAATGAGCAGTTCTTC. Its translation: CASSLRAGGYNEQFF.

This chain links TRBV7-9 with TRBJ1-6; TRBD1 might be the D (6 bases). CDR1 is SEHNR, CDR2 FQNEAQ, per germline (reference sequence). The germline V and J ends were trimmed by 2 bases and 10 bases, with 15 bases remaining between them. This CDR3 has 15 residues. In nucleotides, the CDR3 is TGTGCCAGCAGCTTAATGGGCAGGGGTGAATCACCCCTCCACTTT. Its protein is CASSLMGRGESPLHF.

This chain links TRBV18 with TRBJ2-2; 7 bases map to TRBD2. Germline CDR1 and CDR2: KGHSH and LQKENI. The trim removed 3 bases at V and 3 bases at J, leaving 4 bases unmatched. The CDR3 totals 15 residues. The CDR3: CASSPGRADTGELFF. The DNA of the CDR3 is TGTGCCAGCTCACCGGGGAGGGCCGACACCGGGGAGCTGTTTTTT.

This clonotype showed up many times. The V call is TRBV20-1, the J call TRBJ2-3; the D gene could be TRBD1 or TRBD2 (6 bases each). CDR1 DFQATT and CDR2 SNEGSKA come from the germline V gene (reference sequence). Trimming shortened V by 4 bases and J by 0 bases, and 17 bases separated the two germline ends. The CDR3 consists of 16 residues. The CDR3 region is CSAIRTGGTSTDTQYF. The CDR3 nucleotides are TGCAGTGCTATCAGGACCGGCGGGACAAGCACAGATACGCAGTATTTT.

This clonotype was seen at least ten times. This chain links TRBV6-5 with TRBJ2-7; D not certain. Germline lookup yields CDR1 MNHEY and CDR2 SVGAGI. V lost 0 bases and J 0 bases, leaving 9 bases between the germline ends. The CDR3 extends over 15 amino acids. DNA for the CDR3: TGTGCCAGCAGTTACTCCGGTGGTAGCTCCTACGAGCAGTACTTC. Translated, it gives CASSYSGGSSYEQYF.